A selection of T cell receptor beta chains follows, all from one sample in a study of T-cell memory formation after mild COVID-19. Using its own MiXCR run on the 5' RACE reads, TCRdb lists one record per CDR3 protein. This sample has roughly 600,000 distinct CDR3 sequences, with roughly 18% found just once. The sample taken for sequencing was PBMCs or a T cell subset sorted from them (not recorded which). All receptors derive from an adult woman who had mild COVID-19 (a few samples of this study predate the infection). Cell type and time point are not known. The CDR3 runs from the conserved cysteine through the conserved F or W. The D gene is left open where the match is weak. Clone size is shown for a subset of rows, as once, few, many or a class of expanded clone.

D gene	V gene	CDR3 length	clone size	J gene	CDR3 DNA	CDR3 protein
TRBD1	TRBV9	14	few	TRBJ2-1	TGTGCCAGCAGCCTGGGGACAGGGATCACTGAGCAGTTCTTC	CASSLGTGITEQFF
TRBD1	TRBV5-1	15	.	TRBJ2-4	TGCGCCAGCAGCTTGGGACAGGGGCAGGGGAACATTCAGTACTTC	CASSLGQGQGNIQYF
TRBD2	TRBV7-9	15	few	TRBJ2-3	TGTGCCAGCAGCACCTCACTAGCGGGCACAGATACGCAGTATTTT	CASSTSLAGTDTQYF
TRBD1	TRBV18	14	.	TRBJ2-7	TGTGCCAGCTCACCGGTACAGGGGAGATACGAGCAGTACTTC	CASSPVQGRYEQYF
.	TRBV9	14	.	TRBJ2-5	TGTGCCAGCAGCGTAAGGCGGGACGGAGAGACCCAGTACTTC	CASSVRRDGETQYF
.	TRBV9	15	.	TRBJ2-3	TGTGCCAGCAGCGCTCGGGACGGGTCCACAGATACGCAGTATTTT	CASSARDGSTDTQYF
TRBD2	TRBV11-2	14	.	TRBJ2-7	TGTGCCACCTCTCAGTCTAGCGGGACAATCGAGCAGTACTTC	CATSQSSGTIEQYF
.	TRBV20-1	11	few	TRBJ1-1	TGCAGCATGTGGGGGGGGACTGAAGCTTTCTTT	CSMWGGTEAFF
.	TRBV6-5	16	few	TRBJ1-6	TGTGCCAGCAGAGGAGAGGGCCTCAGTCTGAATTCACCCCTCCACTTT	CASRGEGLSLNSPLHF
.	TRBV9	16	.	TRBJ2-2	TGTGCCAGCAGCGGGTACCGGGGAACGGGCACCGGGGAGCTGTTTTTT	CASSGYRGTGTGELFF
.	TRBV24-1	11	few	TRBJ1-2	TGTGCCACCAGTGATTTGTTCGGCTACACCTTC	CATSDLFGYTF
.	TRBV28	13	few	TRBJ1-1	TGTGCCAGCAGGTGGGGTGAAGGGACTGAAGCTTTCTTT	CASRWGEGTEAFF
TRBD1	TRBV5-6	15	few	TRBJ2-5	TGTGCCAGCAGCTATCTGGCCAGGGGGCAAGAGACCCAGTACTTC	CASSYLARGQETQYF
.	TRBV24-1	13	.	TRBJ2-1	TGTGCCACCAGTGATTTGGGGGTCAATGAGCAGTTCTTC	CATSDLGVNEQFF
.	TRBV20-1	12	few	TRBJ2-3	TGCAGTGCTAGAGATGGTGCAGATACGCAGTATTTT	CSARDGADTQYF
.	TRBV21-1	16	.	TRBJ2-3	TGTGCCAGCAGCAAAGTGTTGACAGGGCCTCTTGATACGCAGTATTTT	CASSKVLTGPLDTQYF
.	TRBV12-3/TRBV12-4	16	.	TRBJ2-3	TGTGCCAGCAGTCCGCCGATCGGGCGGGGCACAGATACGCAGTATTTT	CASSPPIGRGTDTQYF
.	TRBV12-3/TRBV12-4	13	many	TRBJ2-3	TGTGCCAGCAGTTGGGGCGGGACAGATACGCAGTATTTT	CASSWGGTDTQYF
TRBD1	TRBV5-5	16	.	TRBJ1-5	TGTGCCAGCAGCTTGGACGTAGCAGGGGGCTATCAGCCCCAGCATTTT	CASSLDVAGGYQPQHF
.	TRBV29-1	11	.	TRBJ1-2	TGCAGCGTTCAGGGGACCAATGGATACACCTTC	CSVQGTNGYTF
.	TRBV7-2	18	.	TRBJ2-6	TGTGCCAGCAGCTTAAGGGACGGAACAAGCTCTGGGGCCAACGTCCTGACTTTC	CASSLRDGTSSGANVLTF
TRBD1	TRBV9	13	.	TRBJ2-1	TGTGCCACGGGACAGGGCGACTACAATGAGCAGTTCTTC	CATGQGDYNEQFF
.	TRBV12-3/TRBV12-4	13	.	TRBJ1-1	TGTGCCAGCACCCGCGGGGGGAACACTGAAGCTTTCTTT	CASTRGGNTEAFF
TRBD1	TRBV6-6	17	few	TRBJ1-2	TGTGCCAGCAGTTACCGGGAAAGGACAGGGGGCCTTTATGGCTACACCTTC	CASSYRERTGGLYGYTF
TRBD2	TRBV6-2/TRBV6-3	17	few	TRBJ2-7	TGTGCCAGCAGTTACGACGCCAGTAGCGGGAGATCAGACGAGCAGTACTTC	CASSYDASSGRSDEQYF
.	TRBV13	13	few	TRBJ2-5	TGTGCCAGCAGCACGGACAACCAAGAGACCCAGTACTTC	CASSTDNQETQYF
.	TRBV6-5	13	.	TRBJ2-7	TGTGCCAGCAGTTCCCCAGGAAACAGCGAGCAGTACTTC	CASSSPGNSEQYF
TRBD2	TRBV6-5	15	.	TRBJ2-7	TGTGCCAGCAGTTACTCGAGTCTAGCGGGCTACGAGCAGTACTTC	CASSYSSLAGYEQYF
TRBD2	TRBV5-5	16	.	TRBJ2-5	TGTGCCAGCAGCTTGCCGAGACTAGCGGTACAAGAGACCCAGTACTTC	CASSLPRLAVQETQYF
.	TRBV29-1	15	.	TRBJ2-1	TGCAGCGCTTTTGCCCGCCGGGGGCGGTACAATGAGCAGTTCTTC	CSAFARRGRYNEQFF
.	TRBV24-1	13	few	TRBJ2-1	TGTGCCACCAGTGATCCCTTCTGGTATGGGCAGTTCTTC	CATSDPFWYGQFF
.	TRBV24-1	13	few	TRBJ2-5	TGTGCCACCAGTACCTGGCAAGCAGAGACCCAGTACTTC	CATSTWQAETQYF
.	TRBV7-8	17	few	TRBJ1-1	TGTGCCAGCAGCTTAGCGACGACAGCGCCTATGAACACTGAAGCTTTCTTT	CASSLATTAPMNTEAFF
.	TRBV18	16	.	TRBJ1-4	TGTGCCAGCTCACCTGGTGCGGGGAACGGTAATGAAAAACTGTTTTTT	CASSPGAGNGNEKLFF
.	TRBV5-5	14	.	TRBJ1-1	TGTGCCAGCAGCTTGCGTTTGATGAACACTGAAGCTTTCTTT	CASSLRLMNTEAFF
.	TRBV20-1	20	few	TRBJ2-6	TGCAGTGCCAGTCTCCTCAGGGAAAGCTTGGGGGGCTCTGGGGCCAACGTCCTGACTTTC	CSASLLRESLGGSGANVLTF
.	TRBV30	15	few	TRBJ2-7	TGTGTCCCCGACCAGGGAAGCCTCTCGTCTTACGAGCAGTACTTC	CVPDQGSLSSYEQYF
.	TRBV21-1	17	.	TRBJ2-1	TGTGCCAGCATGAGACAGGGCACTTTCAGCTCCTACAATGAGCAGTTCTTC	CASMRQGTFSSYNEQFF
TRBD1	TRBV5-1	14	.	TRBJ1-1	TGCGCCAGCAAGACAGGGGGAGGCAACACTGAAGCTTTCTTT	CASKTGGGNTEAFF
.	TRBV5-1	16	few	TRBJ1-3	TGCGCCAGCAGCTTGAAAGGGACGGGCTCTGGAAACACCATATATTTT	CASSLKGTGSGNTIYF
.	TRBV18	14	.	TRBJ2-3	TGTGCCAGCTCACCGCAGAAGTTAGCAGATACGCAGTATTTT	CASSPQKLADTQYF
TRBD1	TRBV19	13	.	TRBJ1-2	TGTGCCAGTAGTATCACAGGGGTGGATGGCTACACCTTC	CASSITGVDGYTF
TRBD1	TRBV12-3/TRBV12-4	16	.	TRBJ2-3	TGTGCCAGCAGTTCAAGGACAGGGGGCCGGACAGATACGCAGTATTTT	CASSSRTGGRTDTQYF
.	TRBV12-3/TRBV12-4	17	few	TRBJ2-1	TGTGCCAGCAAGAAGACAGACGTTCGTGGACGGTTGAATGAGCAGTTCTTC	CASKKTDVRGRLNEQFF
TRBD1	TRBV5-1	16	.	TRBJ1-1	TGCGCCAGCAGCTTGGGGACAGGGCACCTGAACACTGAAGCTTTCTTT	CASSLGTGHLNTEAFF
.	TRBV7-9	14	.	TRBJ2-7	TGTGCCAGCAGCTTAGCCGGTTCGATTGTGGGGCAGTACTTC	CASSLAGSIVGQYF
.	TRBV20-1	15	.	TRBJ2-4	TGCAGTGCTAGAGATTCAGAGCTACCCAAAAACATTCAGTACTTC	CSARDSELPKNIQYF
TRBD1	TRBV7-8	13	many	TRBJ1-1	TGTGCCAGCAGCTTGCAGGGGGCGGCTGAAGCTTTCTTT	CASSLQGAAEAFF
.	TRBV25-1	13	.	TRBJ1-2	TGTGCCAGCAGTGAGGGAGCTTACTATGGCTACACCTTC	CASSEGAYYGYTF
.	TRBV5-6	12	few	TRBJ2-5	TGTGCCAGCAGCTTCCCCTTAGAGACCCAGTACTTC	CASSFPLETQYF
.	TRBV29-1	16	few	TRBJ2-1	TGCAGCGTTGTATCCGACCGACTAGAGACCTACAATGAGCAGTTCTTC	CSVVSDRLETYNEQFF
.	TRBV2	16	once	TRBJ2-4	TGTGCCAGCAGCGCAACAGGGAGGTCGGGCAAAAACATTCAGTACTTC	CASSATGRSGKNIQYF
TRBD2	TRBV9	15	few	TRBJ2-7	TGTGCCAGCAGCGTATATGGGGGGGGAAACTACGAGCAGTACTTC	CASSVYGGGNYEQYF
TRBD1	TRBV12-3/TRBV12-4	16	.	TRBJ1-5	TGTGCCAGCAGCCCCCCGGGACAGGGAGGAAATCAGCCCCAGCATTTT	CASSPPGQGGNQPQHF
.	TRBV7-2	14	few	TRBJ2-7	TGTGCCAGCAGCCACGACAGGGCGGGGAACGAGCAGTACTTC	CASSHDRAGNEQYF
.	TRBV7-6	20	.	TRBJ2-2	TGTGCCAGCAGCTTAGCGCTTCAGCTTACGCCTTTATTGAACACCGGGGAGCTGTTTTTT	CASSLALQLTPLLNTGELFF
.	TRBV18	15	.	TRBJ2-5	TGTGCCAGCTCGATAGCGCCAACCTGGAGAGAGACCCAGTACTTC	CASSIAPTWRETQYF
.	TRBV7-9	16	medium-sized	TRBJ2-1	TGTGCCAGCAGCTTAGCGCTAGGAGGAGCGCGGAATGAGCAGTTCTTC	CASSLALGGARNEQFF
TRBD2	TRBV5-1	15	.	TRBJ2-2	TGCGCCAGCAGCCCGGTGCGGGGGGCCACCGGGGAGCTGTTTTTT	CASSPVRGATGELFF
TRBD2	TRBV3-1	16	few	TRBJ2-5	TGTGCCAGCAGCCAAGGGGCTAGCGGGGGGGGAGAGACCCAGTACTTC	CASSQGASGGGETQYF